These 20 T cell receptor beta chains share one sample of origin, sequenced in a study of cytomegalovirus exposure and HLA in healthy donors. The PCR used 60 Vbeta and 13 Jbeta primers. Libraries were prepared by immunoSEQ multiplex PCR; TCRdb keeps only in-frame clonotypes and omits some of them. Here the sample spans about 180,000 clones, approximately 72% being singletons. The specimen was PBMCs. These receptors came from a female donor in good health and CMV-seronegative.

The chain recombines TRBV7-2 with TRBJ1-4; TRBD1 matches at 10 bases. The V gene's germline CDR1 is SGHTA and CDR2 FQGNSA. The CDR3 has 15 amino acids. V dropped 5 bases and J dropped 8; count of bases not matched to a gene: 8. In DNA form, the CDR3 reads TGTGCCAGCAGCGCCTTCCGGGACAGGGGCGAAAAACTGTTTTTT. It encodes CASSAFRDRGEKLFF.

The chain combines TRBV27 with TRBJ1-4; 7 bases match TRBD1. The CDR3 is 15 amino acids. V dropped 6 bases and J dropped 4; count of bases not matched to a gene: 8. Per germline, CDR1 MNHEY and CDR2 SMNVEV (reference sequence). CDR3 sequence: CASSTTGTDNEKLFF. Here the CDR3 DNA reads TGTGCCAGCAGCACAACCGGGACAGATAATGAAAAACTGTTTTTT.

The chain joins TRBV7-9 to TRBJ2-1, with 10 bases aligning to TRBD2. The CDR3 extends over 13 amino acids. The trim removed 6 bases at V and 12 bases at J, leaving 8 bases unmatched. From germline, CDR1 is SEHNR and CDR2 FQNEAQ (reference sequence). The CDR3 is CASRSSGSPGQFF. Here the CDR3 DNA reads TGTGCCAGCAGGTCTAGCGGGAGCCCCGGGCAGTTCTTC.

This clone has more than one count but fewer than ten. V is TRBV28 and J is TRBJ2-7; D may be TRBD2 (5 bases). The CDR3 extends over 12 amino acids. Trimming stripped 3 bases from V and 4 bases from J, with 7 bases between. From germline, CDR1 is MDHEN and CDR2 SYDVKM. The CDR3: CASSLRGYEQYF. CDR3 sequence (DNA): TGTGCCAGCAGTTTGAGAGGGTACGAGCAGTACTTC.

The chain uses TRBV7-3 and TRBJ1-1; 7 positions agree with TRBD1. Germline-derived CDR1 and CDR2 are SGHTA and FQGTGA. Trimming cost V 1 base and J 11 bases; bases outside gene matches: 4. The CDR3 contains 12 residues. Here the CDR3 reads CASSLNRGVAFF. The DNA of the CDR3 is TGTGCCAGCAGCTTAAACAGGGGAGTGGCTTTCTTT.

CDR3 sequence: CATSRRTGGEQFF. CDR3 in DNA: TGTGCCACCAGCCGGCGGACAGGCGGTGAGCAGTTCTTC. The chain recombines TRBV15 with TRBJ2-1; 7 bases fit TRBD1. This CDR3 is built from 13 residues. The germline CDR1 and CDR2 sequences are LNHNV and YYDKDF (reference sequence). V lost 5 bases and J lost 9; bases outside the gene matches: 7.

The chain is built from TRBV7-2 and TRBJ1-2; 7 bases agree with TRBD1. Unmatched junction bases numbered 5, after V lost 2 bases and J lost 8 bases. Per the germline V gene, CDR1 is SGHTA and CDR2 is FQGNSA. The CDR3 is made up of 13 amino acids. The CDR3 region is CASSLSRGDGYTF. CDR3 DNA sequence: TGTGCCAGCAGCTTAAGCAGGGGGGACGGCTACACCTTC.

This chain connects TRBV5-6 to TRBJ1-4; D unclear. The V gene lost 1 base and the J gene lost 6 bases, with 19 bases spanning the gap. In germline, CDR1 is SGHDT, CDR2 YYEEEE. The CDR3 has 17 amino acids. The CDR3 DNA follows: TGTGCCAGCAGCTTGTACCCGGGGAGGAAGGAAGATGAAAAACTGTTTTTT. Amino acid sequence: CASSLYPGRKEDEKLFF.

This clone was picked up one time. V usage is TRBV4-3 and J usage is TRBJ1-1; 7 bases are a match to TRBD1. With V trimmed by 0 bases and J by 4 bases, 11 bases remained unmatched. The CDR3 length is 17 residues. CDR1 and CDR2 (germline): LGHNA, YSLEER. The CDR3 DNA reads TGCGCCAGCAGCCAAGATCATGAGGGCAGGGGGTTCACTGAAGCTTTCTTT. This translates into CASSQDHEGRGFTEAFF.

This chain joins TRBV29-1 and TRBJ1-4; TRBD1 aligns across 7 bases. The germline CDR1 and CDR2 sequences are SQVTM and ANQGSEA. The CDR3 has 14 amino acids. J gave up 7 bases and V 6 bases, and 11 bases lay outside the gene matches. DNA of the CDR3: TGCAGCGTCATATTCGGGACAGAGGGTGAAAAACTGTTTTTT. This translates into CSVIFGTEGEKLFF. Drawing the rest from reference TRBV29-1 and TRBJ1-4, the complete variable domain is SAVISQKPSRDICQRGTSLTIQCQVDSQVTMMFWYRQQPGQSLTLIATANQGSEATYESGFVIDKFPISRPNLTFSTLTVSNMSPEDSSIYLCSVIFGTEGEKLFFGSGTQLSVL.

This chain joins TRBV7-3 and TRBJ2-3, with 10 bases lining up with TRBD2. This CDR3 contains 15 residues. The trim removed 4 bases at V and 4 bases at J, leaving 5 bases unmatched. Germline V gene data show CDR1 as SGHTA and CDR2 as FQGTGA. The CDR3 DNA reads TGTGCCAGCAGCTCCGAAGCGGGAGGGTCAGATACGCAGTATTTT. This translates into CASSSEAGGSDTQYF.

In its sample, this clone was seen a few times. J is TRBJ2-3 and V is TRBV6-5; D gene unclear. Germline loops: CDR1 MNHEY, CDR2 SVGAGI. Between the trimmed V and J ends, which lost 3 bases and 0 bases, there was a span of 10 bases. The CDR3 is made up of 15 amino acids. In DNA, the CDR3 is TGTGCCAGCAGTTATTATGCGAAGAGCACAGATACGCAGTATTTT. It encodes CASSYYAKSTDTQYF.

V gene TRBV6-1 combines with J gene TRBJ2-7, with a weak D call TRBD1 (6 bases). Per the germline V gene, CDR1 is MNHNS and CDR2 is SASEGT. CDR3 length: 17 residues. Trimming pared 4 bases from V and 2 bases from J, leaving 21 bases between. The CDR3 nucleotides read TGTGCCAGCAGTGCGACCCTAGGGGGAGTCAACGCCTACGAGCAGTACTTC. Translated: CASSATLGGVNAYEQYF.

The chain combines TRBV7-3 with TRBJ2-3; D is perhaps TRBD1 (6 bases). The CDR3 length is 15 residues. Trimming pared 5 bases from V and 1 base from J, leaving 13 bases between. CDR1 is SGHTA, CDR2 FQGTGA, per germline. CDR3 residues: CASSLQGTGTDTQYF. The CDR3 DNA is TGTGCCAGCAGCCTACAGGGAACCGGCACAGATACGCAGTATTTT. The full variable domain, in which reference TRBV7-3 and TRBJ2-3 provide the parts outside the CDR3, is GAGVSQTPSNKVTEKGKYVELRCDPISGHTALYWYRQSLGQGPEFLIYFQGTGAADDSGLPNDRFFAVRPEGSVSTLKIQRTERGDSAVYLCASSLQGTGTDTQYFGPGTRLTVL.

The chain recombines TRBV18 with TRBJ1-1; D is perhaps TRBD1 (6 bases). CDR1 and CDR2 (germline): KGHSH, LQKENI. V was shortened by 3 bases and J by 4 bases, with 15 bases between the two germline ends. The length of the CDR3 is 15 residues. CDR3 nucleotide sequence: TGTGCCAGCTCACCCGACAGCCTCAGGGGCACTGAAGCTTTCTTT. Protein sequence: CASSPDSLRGTEAFF.

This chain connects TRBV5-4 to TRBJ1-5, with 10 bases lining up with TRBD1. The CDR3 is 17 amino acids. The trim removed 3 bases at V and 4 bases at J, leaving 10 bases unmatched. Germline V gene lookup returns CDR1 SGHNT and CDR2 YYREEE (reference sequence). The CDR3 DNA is TGTGCCAGCAGCTCCCCGGGACAGGGGTCCCCTAATCAGCCCCAGCATTTT. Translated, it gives CASSSPGQGSPNQPQHF.

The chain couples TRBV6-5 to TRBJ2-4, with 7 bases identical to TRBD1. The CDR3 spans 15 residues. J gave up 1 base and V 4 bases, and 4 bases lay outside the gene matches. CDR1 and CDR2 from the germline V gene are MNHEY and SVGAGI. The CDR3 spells CASSLTGYAKNIQYF. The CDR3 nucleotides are TGTGCCAGCAGTTTGACAGGGTATGCCAAAAACATTCAGTACTTC.

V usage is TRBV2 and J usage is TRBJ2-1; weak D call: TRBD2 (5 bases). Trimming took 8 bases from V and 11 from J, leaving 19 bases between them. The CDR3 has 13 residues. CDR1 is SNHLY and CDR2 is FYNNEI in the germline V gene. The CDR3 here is CASLEAVGLQQFF. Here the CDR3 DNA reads TGTGCCAGCCTGGAGGCGGTCGGCCTACAGCAGTTCTTC.

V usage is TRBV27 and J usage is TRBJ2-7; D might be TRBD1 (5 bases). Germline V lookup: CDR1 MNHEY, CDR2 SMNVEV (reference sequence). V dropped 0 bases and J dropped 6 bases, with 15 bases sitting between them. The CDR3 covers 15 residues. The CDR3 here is CASSLSRQGMGEQYF. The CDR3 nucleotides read TGTGCCAGCAGTTTATCCCGGCAGGGAATGGGCGAGCAGTACTTC.

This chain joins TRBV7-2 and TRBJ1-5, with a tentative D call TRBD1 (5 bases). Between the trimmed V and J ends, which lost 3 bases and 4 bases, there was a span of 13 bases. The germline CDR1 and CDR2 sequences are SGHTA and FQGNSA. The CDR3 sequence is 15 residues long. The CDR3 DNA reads TGTGCCAGCAGCTTTGGTCCAGGGAGGAATCAGCCCCAGCATTTT. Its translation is CASSFGPGRNQPQHF.